This T cell receptor beta chain was recovered during a study of blood T cell repertoires in COVID-19. Produced via immunoSEQ multiplex PCR; TCRdb's table is partial and in-frame only. The data contain approximately 270,000 clones, under 90% of them seen just once; the ten biggest clones take up around 1.7%. V lost 0 bases, J lost 8 bases, and 11 bases lay in between. The CDR3 runs 13 residues. CDR1 is SGDLS, CDR2 YYNGEE, per germline. This chain uses TRBV9 with TRBJ1-2; D uncertain. The sample comprised PBMCs or T cells enriched from blood (not recorded which). This sequence originates from a man aged 35 to 55 who had recovered from COVID-19. CDR3 region: CASSVETTSGYTF. The CDR3 DNA reads as TGTGCCAGCAGCGTAGAAACTACCAGCGGCTACACCTTC.